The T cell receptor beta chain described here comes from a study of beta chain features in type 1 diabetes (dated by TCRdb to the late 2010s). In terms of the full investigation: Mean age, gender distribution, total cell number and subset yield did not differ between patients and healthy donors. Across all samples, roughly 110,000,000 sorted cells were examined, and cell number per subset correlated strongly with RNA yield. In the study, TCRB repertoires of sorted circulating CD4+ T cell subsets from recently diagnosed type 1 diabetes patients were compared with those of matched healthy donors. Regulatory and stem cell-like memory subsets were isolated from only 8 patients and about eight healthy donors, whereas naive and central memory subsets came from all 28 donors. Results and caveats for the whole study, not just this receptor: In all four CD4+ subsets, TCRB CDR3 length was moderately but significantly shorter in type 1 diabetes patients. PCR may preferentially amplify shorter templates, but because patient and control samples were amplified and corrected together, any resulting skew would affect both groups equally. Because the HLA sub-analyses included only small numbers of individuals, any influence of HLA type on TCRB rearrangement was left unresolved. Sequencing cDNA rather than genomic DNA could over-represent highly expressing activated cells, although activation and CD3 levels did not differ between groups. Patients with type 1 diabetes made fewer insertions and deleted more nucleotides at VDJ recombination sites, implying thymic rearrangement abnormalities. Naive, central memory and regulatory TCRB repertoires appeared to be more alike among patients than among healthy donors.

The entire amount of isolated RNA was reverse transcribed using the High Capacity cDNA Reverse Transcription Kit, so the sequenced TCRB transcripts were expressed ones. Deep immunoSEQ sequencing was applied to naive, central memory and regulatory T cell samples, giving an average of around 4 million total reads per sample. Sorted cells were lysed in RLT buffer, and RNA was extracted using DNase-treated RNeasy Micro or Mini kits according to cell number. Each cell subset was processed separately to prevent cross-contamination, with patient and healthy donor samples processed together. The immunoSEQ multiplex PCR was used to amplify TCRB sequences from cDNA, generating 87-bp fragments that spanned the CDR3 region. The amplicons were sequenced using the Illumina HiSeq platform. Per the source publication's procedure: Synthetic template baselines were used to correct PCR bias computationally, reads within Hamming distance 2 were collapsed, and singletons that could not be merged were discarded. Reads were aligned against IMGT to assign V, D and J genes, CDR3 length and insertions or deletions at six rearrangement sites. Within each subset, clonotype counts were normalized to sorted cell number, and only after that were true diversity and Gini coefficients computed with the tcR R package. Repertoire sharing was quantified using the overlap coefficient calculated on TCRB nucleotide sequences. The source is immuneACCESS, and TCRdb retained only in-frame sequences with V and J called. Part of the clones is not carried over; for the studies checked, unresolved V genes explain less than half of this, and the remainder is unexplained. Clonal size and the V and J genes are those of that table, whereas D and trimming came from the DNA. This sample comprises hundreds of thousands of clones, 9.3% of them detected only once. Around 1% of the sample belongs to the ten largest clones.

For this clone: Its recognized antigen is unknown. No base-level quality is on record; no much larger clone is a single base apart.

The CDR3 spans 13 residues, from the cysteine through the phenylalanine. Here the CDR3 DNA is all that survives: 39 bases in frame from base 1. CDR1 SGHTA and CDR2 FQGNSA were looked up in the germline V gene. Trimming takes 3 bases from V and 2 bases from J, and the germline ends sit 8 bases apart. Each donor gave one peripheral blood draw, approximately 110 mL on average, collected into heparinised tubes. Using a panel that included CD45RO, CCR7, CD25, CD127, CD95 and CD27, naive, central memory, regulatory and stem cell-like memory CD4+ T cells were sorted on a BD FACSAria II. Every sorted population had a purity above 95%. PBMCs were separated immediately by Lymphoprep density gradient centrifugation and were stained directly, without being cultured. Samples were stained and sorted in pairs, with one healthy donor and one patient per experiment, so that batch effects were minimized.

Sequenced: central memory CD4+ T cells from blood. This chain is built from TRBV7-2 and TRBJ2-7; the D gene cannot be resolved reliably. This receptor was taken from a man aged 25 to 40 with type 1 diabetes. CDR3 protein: CASSLERPYEQYF. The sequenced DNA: TGTGCCAGCAGCTTGGAAAGACCCTACGAGCAGTACTTC.